Following are 7 T cell receptor beta chains from one sample sequenced in a study of identical twins. One entry per CDR3 protein results from TCRdb running MiXCR on the 5' RACE reads. This sample has more than 1.5 million distinct CDR3 sequences, with under 35% found just once. Sequencing was done on a sample of cord blood. The source of these receptors is a newborn girl in good health.

The table lists this clonotype with many counts. This chain uses TRBV29-1 with TRBJ1-2; D ambiguous. The CDR3 totals 13 residues. From germline, CDR1 is SQVTM and CDR2 ANQGSEA. The V gene lost 6 bases and the J gene lost 0 bases, with 11 bases spanning the gap. CDR3 bases: TGCAGCGTCCGGGGTCTATCTAACTATGGCTACACCTTC. Protein: CSVRGLSNYGYTF.

V and J are TRBV20-1 and TRBJ2-7, with 8 bases identical to TRBD1. Germline CDR1 reads DFQATT; CDR2 reads SNEGSKA (reference sequence). There are 14 residues in the CDR3. Germline trimming cut 0 bases from V and 2 bases from J; bases unmatched to any gene: 3. In nucleotides, the CDR3 is TGCAGTGCTAGAGACGGGACAGGTCCCTACGAGCAGTACTTC. This encodes CSARDGTGPYEQYF.

This chain uses TRBV12-3 or TRBV12-4 with TRBJ1-1; D remains unclear. This CDR3 has 16 amino acids. V was trimmed by 3 bases and J by 0 bases, leaving 14 bases between them. CDR3 loop: CASSFGLGRVNTEAFF. The CDR3 coding sequence is TGTGCCAGCAGTTTTGGTCTCGGACGGGTGAACACTGAAGCTTTCTTT.

The sample holds a few counts of this clonotype. CDR3 coding DNA: TGTGCCAGCACCGCGGACCTCCAACCCCTCCACTTT. Its translation is CASTADLQPLHF. The rearrangement links TRBV12-3 or TRBV12-4 to TRBJ1-6; D gene ambiguous. V dropped 7 bases and J dropped 12 bases, with 13 bases sitting between them. There are 12 residues in the CDR3.

The chain's CDR3 is CASSTGMDEQYF. CDR3 DNA: TGTGCCAGCAGCACAGGGATGGACGAGCAGTACTTC. The chain couples TRBV7-8 to TRBJ2-7; D perhaps matches TRBD1 (6 bases). This CDR3 has 12 residues. Germline-derived CDR1 and CDR2 are SGHVS and FQNEAQ. V was cut by 5 bases and J by 5 bases, with 10 bases left in between. The whole variable domain, remainder taken from reference TRBV7-8 and TRBJ2-7, is GAGVSQSPRYKVAKRGQDVALRCDPISGHVSLFWYQQALGQGPEFLTYFQNEAQLDKSGLPSDRFFAERPEGSVSTLKIQRTQQEDSAVYLCASSTGMDEQYFGPGTRLTVT.

This clonotype was detected ten times or more. V is TRBV25-1 and J is TRBJ2-7; D might be TRBD1 (5 bases). The germline V gene encodes CDR1 MGHDK and CDR2 SYGVNS. Trimming shortened V by 3 bases and J by 3 bases, and 9 bases separated the two germline ends. The CDR3 runs to 13 residues. CDR3 amino acids: CASSDRVFYEQYF. In nucleotides, the CDR3 is TGTGCCAGCAGTGACAGGGTTTTCTACGAGCAGTACTTC.

This clonotype was seen just once. V gene TRBV4-1 combines with J gene TRBJ1-2; 8 positions match TRBD1. Germline CDR1 reads MGHRA; CDR2 reads YSYEKL. V gave up 4 bases and J gave up 2 bases; unmatched junction bases: 6. This CDR3 contains 15 residues. The CDR3 reads CASSPWTGRNYGYTF. The DNA for the CDR3 is TGCGCCAGCAGCCCCTGGACAGGGAGAAACTATGGCTACACCTTC.